This TCR beta chain was recovered during a study of CD8 T cells in Susac syndrome. TCR beta sequencing was performed on blood CD8+ and CD4+ T cells. It was negative isolation that provided the CD8+ and CD4+ T cells, whereas TEMRA cells were enriched by FACS. Germline-derived CDR1 and CDR2 are DFQATT and SNEGSKA (reference sequence). The CDR3 consists of 16 residues. V lost 1 base to trimming and J lost 3 bases, with 19 bases between them. When the RNA was reverse transcribed, random hexamers were used with an input of roughly 0.45 to 1 ug. Amplification of TCR beta CDR3 across 54 Vbeta and 13 Jbeta was performed with immunoSEQ multiplex PCR. TCRdb redid the calling of the immunoSEQ multiplex PCR reads with MiXCR, one entry per CDR3 protein. The data contain approximately 65,000 distinct CDR3 sequences, around 94% of them singletons.

The clonotype originates from a human donor in good health. Sequenced input: CD8+ T cells from PBMCs. The J gene is TRBJ2-7, the V gene TRBV20-1; TRBD1 might be the D (5 bases). The chain's CDR3 is CSARGNTGFDIYEQYF. The CDR3 nucleotides are TGCAGTGCTAGAGGGAACACAGGATTTGACATCTACGAGCAGTACTTC.